These T cell receptor beta chains were read from a single sample in a study of cytomegalovirus exposure and HLA in healthy donors. This table comes from immunoSEQ multiplex PCR, and its TCRdb copy is limited to in-frame clones, with some not included. This table holds about 250,000 clones, 70% to 90% found once. Sequences were obtained from PBMCs. These TCRs come from a girl aged 2 to 9 in good health and CMV-seronegative. Both conserved end residues are trimmed from each CDR3. The order of the fields is CDR3 length, J gene, V gene, CDR3 protein.

13 | TRBJ2-3 | TRBV19 | ASRPLAGGADTQY
13 | TRBJ2-7 | TRBV6-1 | ASRRTGTPSYEQY
14 | TRBJ2-7 | TRBV4-2 | ASSPGTGTEVYEQY
13 | TRBJ1-6 | TRBV4-1 | ASSHMTGLHSPLH
13 | TRBJ2-7 | TRBV7-9 | ASSSWVSGTGEQY
12 | TRBJ2-5 | TRBV10-2 | ASRPLAIQETQY
10 | TRBJ1-2 | TRBV6-1 | ASSLTGDGYT
14 | TRBJ1-5 | TRBV5-1 | ASSFGEGQRSEPQH
9 | TRBJ1-1 | TRBV20-1 | SARQNTEAF
13 | TRBJ2-3 | TRBV6-4 | ASSDGLAGTDTQY
10 | TRBJ2-7 | TRBV18 | ASSRQAGEQY
14 | TRBJ1-1 | TRBV4-2 | ASSQDFGQLNTEAF
14 | TRBJ1-4 | TRBV9 | ASSVGDFATNEKLF
12 | TRBJ2-7 | TRBV7-6 | ASSSPEGGYEQY
14 | TRBJ2-1 | TRBV6-5 | ASSYGGGGTYNEQF
15 | TRBJ2-7 | TRBV18 | ASSPPRLSPGSYEQY
13 | TRBJ2-7 | TRBV13 | ASSLDALAGSEQY
11 | TRBJ2-5 | TRBV2 | ASSWEIKETQY
12 | TRBJ2-5 | TRBV29-1 | SVSTSGGGETQY
12 | TRBJ2-3 | TRBV6-1 | ASTWDITTDTQY
16 | TRBJ1-2 | TRBV7-8 | ASSLVPGGGQGPSGYT
13 | TRBJ1-2 | TRBV2 | ASSDWGEPHYGYT
11 | TRBJ1-4 | TRBV7-9 | ASSTRTQEKLF
11 | TRBJ2-6 | TRBV6-1 | ASTGGSLNVLT
14 | TRBJ2-6 | TRBV5-1 | ASSFRQDSGANVLT
14 | TRBJ2-6 | TRBV6-4 | ASSEGASSGANVLT
11 | TRBJ1-2 | TRBV2 | ASSEIVGGGYT
13 | TRBJ2-7 | TRBV18 | ASSPGLGARYEQY
16 | TRBJ1-1 | TRBV2 | ASSEYLPVGTGVGGAF
14 | TRBJ2-1 | TRBV5-1 | ASSRPAGGFYNEQF
12 | TRBJ2-5 | TRBV5-1 | ASSLGGPQETQY
10 | TRBJ2-3 | TRBV5-1 | ASSLDRGTQY
12 | TRBJ2-1 | TRBV18 | ASSPGTGDNEQF
12 | TRBJ1-1 | TRBV10-1 | ASSDLGRGREAF
9 | TRBJ1-1 | TRBV6-1 | ASSVGGRAF
12 | TRBJ1-3 | TRBV30 | AWAGKAIGNTIY
13 | TRBJ1-5 | TRBV27 | ASSPFDRGVQPQH
13 | TRBJ2-6 | TRBV6-6 | ASRRTGTGANVLT
11 | TRBJ1-5 | TRBV2 | ASSTGSYQPQH
13 | TRBJ1-2 | TRBV6-5 | ASRRVGGQGGSYT
12 | TRBJ1-2 | TRBV6-1 | ASSEGQGRYGYT
11 | TRBJ2-5 | TRBV10-3 | ATAQGAEETQY
13 | TRBJ1-2 | TRBV7-9 | ASSLVWQGYSGYT
10 | TRBJ2-3 | TRBV29-1 | SVDRGGYTQY
16 | TRBJ2-3 | TRBV10-1 | ASSESKGLAGGTDTQY
13 | TRBJ1-1 | TRBV6-7 | ASSYGGTAGTEAF
10 | TRBJ2-5 | TRBV2 | ASEGDQETQY
13 | TRBJ2-1 | TRBV9 | ASSVEGGGAYEQF
13 | TRBJ2-3 | TRBV10-3 | AIGPLAGGPKGQY
16 | TRBJ2-5 | TRBV7-9 | ASSFRINIARFQETQY